The T cell receptor beta chain described here comes from a study of response to subunit inactivated influenza vaccine (dated by TCRdb to 2016 to 2019). As for the study more broadly: To follow how T cells responded to a trivalent subunit inactivated influenza vaccine, the researchers relied on deep quantitative profiling of the T cell receptor repertoire. Overall study results and their limits: The authors proposed that each seasonal influenza vaccination may bring in only a limited number of new T cells.

Preparation of the library involved RT-PCR. Sequenced on an Illumina HiSeq 2500. TCRdb took the public reads, trimmed them with fastp at Q25, ran MiXCR for clone calling and kept in-frame beta chains. Each entry merges the rows of one CDR3 protein and shows their most common DNA and genes. The sample data list a few hundred thousand distinct CDR3 sequences, and just over 20% of these were observed just once. Of the sample, around 9.6% falls within the top ten clones. A word on this clonotype: No cognate antigen has been identified for it. Base-call qualities are not available, and no considerably larger clone is one nucleotide away.

The specimen comprised PBMCs from blood, sampled about 19 months after vaccination. The clonotype comes from a man aged 50-75 years who received an inactivated influenza vaccine. Donor details come from another sample of the same person, matched by shared clones.

The nucleotide sequence is given as TGTGCCAGCAGCTCGCCCACAGGGCCCCAGCATTTT. This yields the protein CASSSPTGPQHF. This chain joins TRBV5-6 to TRBJ1-5; TRBD1 could be the D gene, as 5 bases match. V lost 3 bases and J lost 9 bases; the stretch between them is 10 bases long. The cysteine opens and the phenylalanine closes a CDR3 of 12 amino acids. Solely the CDR3 DNA is kept, with 36 bases framed from the first base. CDR1 and CDR2 (SGHDT, YYEEEE) derive from the germline V gene.